The source of this T cell receptor beta chain is a study of Ad26.COV2.S vaccination and SARS-CoV-2 variants. Turning to the study itself: Within the COV1001 Ad26.COV2.S trial arm, the donor was enrolled.

J was trimmed by 3 bases and V by 4 bases; bases with no gene match: 7. The germline gives CDR1 LNHDA, CDR2 SQIVND (reference sequence). This CDR3 is 17 amino acids long. Points on this clone: Its antigen is still unknown.

Some clones are missing from TCRdb's copy, which holds only in-frame ones; the method was immunoSEQ multiplex PCR. The data show around 300,000 clones, with approximately 87% seen just once and approximately 5% held by the top ten. Points from the study as a whole: Breadth, reportedly substantial, characterized the spike-specific CD8+ and CD4+ T cell responses after vaccination.

As to treatment: some 19 received Ad26.COV2.S at low or high dose, single or two shots; about five received placebo; per-sample allocation not given. Samples were taken on day 63 after the first vaccine or placebo injection. Donation came from an adult in Boston who was aged 18-55 years. Ad26.COV2.S expressed prefusion-stabilized spike from the original Wuhan strain. This specimen consisted of peripheral blood, obtained in a trial of Ad26.COV2.S vaccine versus placebo. The chain joins TRBV19 to TRBJ2-1; TRBD2 matches 12 bases. The sequence came from a person aged 18-65 years who received the Ad26.COV2.S COVID-19 vaccine or a placebo. CDR3 nucleotide sequence: TGTGCCAGTAGTACCCTAACTAGCGGGGGGTTCTACAATGAGCAGTTCTTC. It codes for CASSTLTSGGFYNEQFF.